One sample yielded the 27 T cell receptor beta chains listed below, sequenced in a study of blood T cell repertoires in COVID-19. TCRdb's copy holds only in-frame clones and misses some; the assay was immunoSEQ multiplex PCR. The sample lists 200,000 to 300,000 clones; roughly 86% were seen once. The sample comprised peripheral blood. Receptor source: a man aged 40-49 years who had recovered from COVID-19.

The chain joins TRBV6-5 to TRBJ1-1, with D tentatively TRBD1 (6 bases). V dropped 6 bases and J dropped 2 bases, with 13 bases sitting between them. The CDR3 spans 14 residues. CDR1 is MNHEY, CDR2 SVGAGI, per germline. CDR3 bases: TGTGCCAGCAGGAGACAGGATTTTAACACTGAAGCTTTCTTT. This encodes CASRRQDFNTEAFF.

The CDR3 DNA reads as TGTGCCAGTAGTACGTCAGGGGTCTCCTACGAGCAGTACTTC. This codes for CASSTSGVSYEQYF. The chain is built from TRBV19 and TRBJ2-7, with D maybe TRBD1 (6 bases). Trimming removed 4 bases from V and 0 bases from J, with 10 bases in between. The CDR3 sequence is 14 residues long. Germline V gene data show CDR1 as LNHDA and CDR2 as SQIVND (reference sequence).

This clone appeared once. The gene calls are TRBV11-3 and TRBJ2-5; 11 nucleotides align to TRBD2. This CDR3 is built from 14 residues. V was clipped by 5 bases and J by 2 bases; unmatched bases: 1. Germline-derived CDR1 and CDR2 are SGHNT and YENEEA. The CDR3 is CASSVAGGQETQYF. In DNA, the CDR3 is TGTGCCAGCAGCGTAGCGGGGGGGCAAGAGACCCAGTACTTC. Supplemented by reference TRBV11-3 and TRBJ2-5, the full variable domain reads EAGVVQSPRYKIIEKKQPVAFWCNPISGHNTLYWYLQNLGQGPELLIRYENEEAVDDSQLPKDRFSAERLKGVDSTLKIQPAELGDSAVYLCASSVAGGQETQYFGPGTRLLVL.

This clone was picked up one time. This chain links TRBV7-2 with TRBJ1-2; the D is unclear. Germline CDR1 reads SGHTA; CDR2 reads FQGNSA. This CDR3 contains 14 residues. V lost 3 bases and J lost 0, with 8 bases in between. In DNA, the CDR3 is TGTGCCAGCAGCTTCGGGATAACTAACTATGGCTACACCTTC. Its translation is CASSFGITNYGYTF.

The chain uses TRBV6-5 and TRBJ2-5, with D maybe TRBD1 (7 bases). The germline V gene encodes CDR1 MNHEY and CDR2 SVGAGI. Trimming pared 7 bases from V and 4 bases from J, leaving 19 bases between. This CDR3 spans 15 amino acids. CDR3: CASTFYRGAGETQYF. The CDR3 DNA follows: TGTGCCAGCACCTTCTACAGGGGAGCGGGAGAGACCCAGTACTTC.

J is TRBJ1-1 and V is TRBV7-2; D ambiguous. The CDR3 runs to 14 residues. Germline CDR1 reads SGHTA; CDR2 reads FQGNSA. With 0 bases removed from V and 5 bases from J, the gap between germline ends came to 10 bases. The CDR3 loop reads CASSLALVRTEAFF. The CDR3 DNA follows: TGTGCCAGCAGCTTAGCGTTGGTACGGACTGAAGCTTTCTTT.

V gene TRBV30 combines with J gene TRBJ1-2; 7 bases match TRBD1. Trimming at V came to 7 bases and at J to 6 bases, leaving 8 bases not matched to a gene. CDR3 length equals 12 residues. Germline assignment: CDR1 GTSNPN and CDR2 SVGIG (reference sequence). CDR3 loop: CAFRQGGHGYTF. The CDR3 nucleotides read TGTGCCTTCCGACAGGGAGGCCATGGCTACACCTTC.

The chain is built from TRBV15 and TRBJ2-2; D perhaps matches TRBD1 (6 bases). From germline, CDR1 is LNHNV and CDR2 YYDKDF (reference sequence). Trimming pared 2 bases from V and 0 bases from J, leaving 13 bases between. The length of the CDR3 is 17 residues. CDR3 protein: CATSRPRQATNTGELFF. The CDR3 coding sequence is TGTGCCACCAGCAGACCACGACAGGCAACGAACACCGGGGAGCTGTTTTTT.

This sequence joins TRBV27 and TRBJ2-1; tentatively, D is TRBD2 (6 bases). V shed 6 bases and J shed 1 base, with 13 bases lying between them. CDR1 MNHEY and CDR2 SMNVEV come from the germline V gene (reference sequence). CDR3 length equals 15 residues. The DNA of the CDR3 is TGTGCCAGCAGGTGGGAGGTGGATTCCTACAATGAGCAGTTCTTC. This codes for CASRWEVDSYNEQFF.

The chain recombines TRBV2 with TRBJ2-6; perhaps TRBD1 as D (6 bases). Trimming stripped 7 bases from V and 3 bases from J, with 13 bases between. Germline CDR1 and CDR2: SNHLY and FYNNEI. The CDR3 runs 15 residues. CDR3 in amino acids: CASTRGGSGANVLTF. Written as DNA, the CDR3 is TGTGCCAGCACCCGAGGGGGTAGTGGGGCCAACGTCCTGACTTTC.

This clone was picked up one time. This sequence joins TRBV12-3 or TRBV12-4 and TRBJ2-4, with TRBD2 identical over 10 bases. V was pared by 7 bases and J by 5 bases, with 2 bases of the junction left unmatched. This CDR3 has 13 residues. As DNA, the CDR3 is TGTGCCAGCAACCTAGCGGGGGAAAACATTCAGTACTTC. It codes for CASNLAGENIQYF.

As to this clone: Other DNA variants within this sample encode the same CDR3. The chain employs TRBV6-5 and TRBJ2-3, with 10 nucleotides matching TRBD2. Losses at the gene ends were 7 bases for V and 13 bases for J; bases not matched to a gene: 14. The CDR3 extends over 14 amino acids. Germline lookup yields CDR1 MNHEY and CDR2 SVGAGI. The DNA for the CDR3 is TGTGCCAGCAATCTTAACTCAGCGGGAGGGAATAAGTATTTT. This sequence encodes CASNLNSAGGNKYF.

The genes are TRBV3-1 (or the pseudogene TRBV3-2) and TRBJ2-1, with TRBD1 matching 10 bases. Germline V CDR1 and CDR2: LGHDT, YNNKEL (reference sequence). V was clipped by 3 bases and J by 5 bases; unmatched bases: 7. This CDR3 has 16 residues. CDR3 in DNA: TGTGCCAGCAGCCACTCATCCGGGACAGGGGACAATGAGCAGTTCTTC. This sequence encodes CASSHSSGTGDNEQFF.

For the CDR3, the DNA is TGTGCCAGCAGAGGGAGCGGGGGGCCCGGGACCGGGGAGCTGTTTTTT. This encodes CASRGSGGPGTGELFF. This chain links TRBV9 with TRBJ2-2, with TRBD2 identical over 9 bases. V lost 5 bases and J lost 5; bases outside the gene matches: 10. This CDR3 is built from 16 residues. Germline V CDR1 and CDR2: SGDLS, YYNGEE. The variable domain in full, with the rest retrieved from reference TRBV9 and TRBJ2-2, is DSGVTQTPKHLITATGQRVTLRCSPRSGDLSVYWYQQSLDQGLQFLIQYYNGEERAKGNILERFSAQQFPDLHSELNLSSLELGDSALYFCASRGSGGPGTGELFFGEGSRLTVL.

J is TRBJ2-5 and V is TRBV4-2; TRBD2 matches 8 bases. The CDR3 loop spans 21 amino acids. Per the germline V gene, CDR1 is LGHNA and CDR2 is YNFKEQ. Unmatched junction bases numbered 23, after V lost 0 bases and J lost 5 bases. The CDR3 coding sequence is TGTGCCAGCAGCCAAGAATTTAGTACACTACGGGTCGGGAGGGCCGAGGAGACCCAGTACTTC. It encodes CASSQEFSTLRVGRAEETQYF.

This clone has just one count. The rearrangement uses TRBV10-3 and TRBJ1-1; 8 nucleotides line up with TRBD1. Trimming cost V 6 bases and J 1 base; bases outside gene matches: 1. Per the germline V gene, CDR1 is ENHRY and CDR2 is SYGVKD. The CDR3 runs to 13 residues. CDR3 in DNA: TGTGCCATCAGGGGACAGGAGAACACTGAAGCTTTCTTT. Protein: CAIRGQENTEAFF.

This chain links TRBV27 with TRBJ1-2, with 8 bases fitting TRBD1. CDR3 length: 14 residues. The J segment lost 5 bases and the V segment lost 0 bases, leaving 2 bases of the junction unmatched. In germline, CDR1 is MNHEY, CDR2 SMNVEV (reference sequence). CDR3 region: CASSLSDRGYGYTF. The CDR3 DNA follows: TGTGCCAGCAGTTTATCCGACAGGGGTTATGGCTACACCTTC.

The rearrangement joins TRBV12-3 or TRBV12-4 to TRBJ2-7; TRBD2 might be the D (7 bases). Trimming removed 6 bases at V and 6 bases at J, with 15 bases between. The CDR3 contains 13 residues. CDR3 residues: CASSRGGPGEQYF. In nucleotides, the CDR3 is TGTGCCAGCAGCCGCGGGGGCCCGGGCGAGCAGTACTTC.

This clone has more than one count but fewer than ten. The V and J genes are TRBV6-5 and TRBJ1-4; tentative D call: TRBD1 (6 bases). This CDR3 spans 15 amino acids. The V end was cut by 2 bases, the J end by 4 bases, with 11 bases between. CDR1 and CDR2 (germline): MNHEY, SVGAGI. The CDR3 coding sequence is TGTGCCAGCAGTTACAGCAGGGGAATTAATGAAAAACTGTTTTTT. Its translation is CASSYSRGINEKLFF.

The V and J genes are TRBV6-5 and TRBJ1-2; a possible D gene is TRBD1 (6 bases). The CDR3 contains 12 residues. Germline V gene sequence: CDR1 MNHEY, CDR2 SVGAGI. The V gene lost 8 bases and the J gene lost 7 bases, with 14 bases spanning the gap. CDR3 DNA sequence: TGTGCCAGCGCTGGGACACCACTTGGCTACACCTTC. Translated, it gives CASAGTPLGYTF.

This chain joins TRBV24-1 and TRBJ1-2; D is unresolved. The CDR3 extends over 12 amino acids. Deletions cut 7 bases from V and 8 bases from J, with 13 bases between. Germline CDR1 and CDR2: KGHDR and SFDVKD. The CDR3 is CATRDSHGGYTF. In DNA, the CDR3 is TGTGCCACCAGGGACTCACACGGAGGCTACACCTTC.

The chain joins TRBV7-2 to TRBJ2-1; 8 bases map to TRBD2. The J segment lost 7 bases and the V segment lost 5 bases, leaving 16 bases of the junction unmatched. Germline V gene lookup returns CDR1 SGHTA and CDR2 FQGNSA. This CDR3 spans 17 amino acids. The CDR3 DNA reads as TGTGCCAGCAGCACCCAACCCCGACTAGCGAGAGGGAATGAGCAGTTCTTC. Protein sequence: CASSTQPRLARGNEQFF. Looking up the rest from reference TRBV7-2 and TRBJ2-1 gives the full variable domain: GAGVSQSPSNKVTEKGKDVELRCDPISGHTALYWYRQSLGQGLEFLIYFQGNSAPDKSGLPSDRFSAERTGGSVSTLTIQRTQQEDSAVYLCASSTQPRLARGNEQFFGPGTRLTVL.

The chain couples TRBV5-4 to TRBJ2-7; 7 bases agree with TRBD1. The CDR3 totals 15 residues. After removal of 0 bases from V and 6 bases from J, the junction contained 9 bases not matched to a gene. Germline lookup yields CDR1 SGHNT and CDR2 YYREEE (reference sequence). DNA of the CDR3: TGTGCCAGCAGCTTGGCTAAGGGGGCATTGTCCGAGCAGTACTTC. Translating it yields CASSLAKGALSEQYF.

CDR3 coding DNA: TGCAGCGTTGACCGGACAGGGTCAACCTACGAGCAGTACTTC. This gives the protein CSVDRTGSTYEQYF. The V gene is TRBV29-1, the J gene TRBJ2-7; 8 bases are a match to TRBD1. Germline lookup yields CDR1 SQVTM and CDR2 ANQGSEA. This CDR3 has 14 residues. The ends lost 3 bases at V and 2 bases at J; junction bases unmatched: 6.

The rearrangement joins TRBV7-2 to TRBJ2-3, with 8 positions matching TRBD1. Germline V lookup: CDR1 SGHTA, CDR2 FQGNSA. The CDR3 is 14 residues long. The ends lost 5 bases at V and 4 bases at J; junction bases unmatched: 5. The DNA of the CDR3 is TGTGCCAGCAGCCCAGGGGGCAGTTCAGATACGCAGTATTTT. Amino acid sequence: CASSPGGSSDTQYF.

This sequence joins TRBV6-1 and TRBJ1-1; 7 positions agree with TRBD1. The CDR3 is made up of 17 amino acids. Unmatched junction bases numbered 12, after V lost 4 bases and J lost 1 base. The V gene's germline CDR1 is MNHNS and CDR2 SASEGT. The chain's CDR3 is CASSGTRDSAKNTEAFF. In DNA, the CDR3 is TGTGCCAGCAGTGGAACCCGGGACAGCGCTAAGAACACTGAAGCTTTCTTT.

The rearrangement joins TRBV6-2 or TRBV6-3 to TRBJ2-7, with 7 bases that match TRBD1. Germline CDR1 MNHEY, CDR2 SVGEGT. CDR3 length equals 15 residues. Germline trimming cut 0 bases from V and 3 bases from J; bases unmatched to any gene: 5. CDR3 in DNA: TGTGCCAGCAGTTACTCCGGGACAGCGTACTACGAGCAGTACTTC. Its protein is CASSYSGTAYYEQYF.